The T cell receptor beta chain under discussion was sequenced for a study of blood T cell repertoires in COVID-19. Study in general: T cells, B-cell-depleted T cells, or PBMCs supplied cDNA or gDNA.

In the original processing: For nucleated cells, counts were estimated from reference gene primer amplification. Profiling relied on immunoSEQ multiplex PCR, and the TCRdb table lists in-frame clones only, not all of them. That table furnishes V, J and clone size, whereas the DNA furnished D and trimming. This sample has 120,000 to 150,000 clones, with more than 70% found just once. Germline assignment: CDR1 MDHEN and CDR2 SYDVKM. V shed 7 bases and J shed 0 bases, with 12 bases lying between them. The CDR3 extends over 15 amino acids. Sample: peripheral blood. V gene TRBV28 combines with J gene TRBJ1-4; possible D gene TRBD1, 5 bases. The receptor was isolated from a man aged 50 or older with active or convalescent COVID-19. Here the CDR3 reads CASTLGGATNEKLFF. The DNA of the CDR3 is TGTGCCAGCACCTTGGGGGGAGCAACTAATGAAAAACTGTTTTTT.